This TCR beta chain came from a study of blood T cell repertoires in COVID-19. Looking at the study overall: Acute and convalescent COVID-19 specimens originated in the United States, Italy and Spain. Sources were T cells, B-cell-depleted T cells, or PBMCs; the material itself was cDNA or gDNA.

How the authors handled the data: Reference gene primers were amplified, and this amplification served to estimate nucleated cell counts. The repertoire was sequenced with immunoSEQ multiplex PCR; TCRdb's copy has only in-frame clones and lacks some. The V and J calls and the clone size are those of that table, but D and trimming were determined from the DNA. In the table there are over 200,000 clones, approximately 87% of which are singletons. This receptor was identified in a woman in her 70s with active or convalescent COVID-19. Material: peripheral blood.

The CDR3 sequence is CASAAPTGLKFF. The CDR3 region has the DNA TGTGCCAGCGCAGCTCCTACAGGGTTGAAGTTCTTC. The rearrangement uses TRBV6-5 and TRBJ2-1, with D possibly TRBD1 on 6 matching bases. Germline loops: CDR1 MNHEY, CDR2 SVGAGI. V was cut by 8 bases and J by 14 bases, with 19 bases left in between. This CDR3 is built from 12 residues.